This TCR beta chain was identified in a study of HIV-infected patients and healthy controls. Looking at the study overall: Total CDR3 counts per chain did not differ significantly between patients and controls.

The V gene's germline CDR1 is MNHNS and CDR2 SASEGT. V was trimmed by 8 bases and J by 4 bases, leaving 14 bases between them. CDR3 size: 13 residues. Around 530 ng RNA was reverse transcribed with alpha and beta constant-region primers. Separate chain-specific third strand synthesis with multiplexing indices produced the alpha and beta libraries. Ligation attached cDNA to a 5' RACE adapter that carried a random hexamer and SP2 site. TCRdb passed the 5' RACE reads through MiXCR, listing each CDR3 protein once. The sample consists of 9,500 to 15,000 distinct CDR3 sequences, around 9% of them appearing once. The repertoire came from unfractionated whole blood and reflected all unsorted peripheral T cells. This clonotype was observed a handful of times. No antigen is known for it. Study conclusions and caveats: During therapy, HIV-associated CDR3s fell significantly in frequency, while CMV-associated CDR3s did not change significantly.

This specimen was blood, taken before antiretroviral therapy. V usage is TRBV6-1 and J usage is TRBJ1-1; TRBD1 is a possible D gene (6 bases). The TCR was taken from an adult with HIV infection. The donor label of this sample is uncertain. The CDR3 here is CASDLRGGTEAFF. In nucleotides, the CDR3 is TGTGCCAGCGACCTCAGGGGCGGCACTGAAGCTTTCTTT.